This TCR beta chain was sequenced for a study of CD8+ T cells in alopecia areata. Germline CDR1 is SQVTM and CDR2 is ANQGSEA. V trimming: 7 bases; J trimming: 1 base; junction bases outside the gene matches: 5. The CDR3 loop spans 13 amino acids. Extracted from the samples, RNA was reverse transcribed into cDNA to serve as the sequencing template. TCRdb's copy holds only in-frame clones and misses some; the assay was immunoSEQ multiplex PCR. The profile shows more than 150,000 clones, 50% to 60% of them singletons. This specimen consisted of CD4+ T cells sorted from blood, obtained at week 0. This chain uses TRBV29-1 with TRBJ1-1; 8 bases align to TRBD1. The receptor was derived from a human donor with alopecia areata. CDR3 region: CSATQGGNTEAFF. The CDR3 region has the DNA TGCAGCGCCACACAGGGGGGGAACACTGAAGCTTTCTTT.